The 21 T cell receptor beta chains below come from one sample, sequenced in a study of a mutant IDH1 vaccine in newly diagnosed glioma. These receptors lack a known antigen. Time point of the sample: week 11, during vaccination. Every vaccine dose comprised 300 ug of mutant IDH1 20-mer peptide plus topical imiquimod. Method: immunoSEQ multiplex PCR; TCRdb's copy keeps in-frame clones and lacks some. The table includes about 23,000 clones, 79% detected once. The source was PBMCs, collected from a glioma patient whose treatment included an IDH1 peptide vaccine. These TCRs come from a man aged 40-55 years with glioma.

The rearrangement uses TRBV11-2 and TRBJ2-1; D may be TRBD1 or TRBD2 (6 bases each). CDR3 size: 16 residues. Trimming removed 2 bases from V and 2 bases from J, with 13 bases in between. Looked up from germline, CDR1 is SGHAT and CDR2 is FQNNGV. CDR3 sequence reads: CASSLRGGRPYNEQFF. The DNA for the CDR3 is TGTGCCAGCAGCTTAAGAGGGGGGCGGCCCTACAATGAGCAGTTCTTC.

The chain links TRBV7-9 to TRBJ2-3, with a weak D call TRBD2 (5 bases). V lost 5 bases, J lost 6 bases, and 12 bases lay in between. The CDR3 has 13 amino acids. Germline V gives CDR1 SEHNR, CDR2 FQNEAQ (reference sequence). The CDR3 protein is CASSLTTGDTQYF. The CDR3 nucleotides are TGTGCCAGCAGCCTAACCACGGGGGATACGCAGTATTTT.

The genes are TRBV13 and TRBJ2-5; TRBD1 or TRBD2 may be the D gene (5 bases each). Germline CDR1 reads PRHDT; CDR2 reads FYEKMQ (reference sequence). The CDR3 sequence is 14 residues long. V lost 8 bases and J 0 bases, leaving 13 bases between the germline ends. CDR3 sequence: CASVPRDHQETQYF. As DNA, the CDR3 is TGTGCCAGCGTTCCCCGGGACCACCAAGAGACCCAGTACTTC.

This chain connects TRBV6-1 to TRBJ1-6; 8 bases map to TRBD1. The V gene's germline CDR1 is MNHNS and CDR2 SASEGT. The CDR3 extends over 13 amino acids. J lost 5 bases, V lost 11 bases, and 5 bases had no gene match. This CDR3 reads CAGRTGHNSPLHF. The CDR3 region has the DNA TGTGCCGGGAGGACAGGGCATAATTCACCCCTCCACTTT.

This clone was observed a handful of times. Here the CDR3 reads CAISDGQGGNYGYTF. The CDR3 bases are TGTGCCATCAGTGATGGACAGGGGGGAAACTATGGCTACACCTTC. V gene TRBV10-3 combines with J gene TRBJ1-2, with 10 bases matching TRBD1. This CDR3 has 15 residues. The germline V gene encodes CDR1 ENHRY and CDR2 SYGVKD. Trimming took 3 bases from V and 2 from J; bases not matched to a gene: 3.

This rearrangement joins TRBV6-4 to TRBJ2-1; D unclear. CDR1 and CDR2 (germline): MRHNA, SNTAGT. V lost 4 bases and J lost 0, with 13 bases in between. CDR3 length: 16 residues. CDR3 sequence reads: CASSADRSYSYNEQFF. The CDR3 DNA is TGTGCCAGCAGTGCCGACCGGAGCTACTCCTACAATGAGCAGTTCTTC.

As concerns this clone: Within the sample, other DNA sequences also encode this same CDR3. The J gene is TRBJ1-2, the V gene TRBV14; D perhaps matches TRBD1 (6 bases). With 5 bases removed from V and 3 bases from J, the gap between germline ends came to 10 bases. Germline V gene data show CDR1 as SGHDN and CDR2 as FVKESK. The CDR3 extends over 13 amino acids. As DNA, the CDR3 is TGTGCCAGCAGCGAGCAGGGGTACTATGGCTACACCTTC. Protein: CASSEQGYYGYTF.

The chain joins TRBV9 to TRBJ2-2, with D perhaps matching TRBD2 (5 bases). The CDR3 spans 15 residues. V lost 2 bases to trimming and J lost 4 bases, with 12 bases between them. The V gene's germline CDR1 is SGDLS and CDR2 YYNGEE. CDR3 residues: CASSVRGAPTGELFF. In DNA form, the CDR3 reads TGTGCCAGCAGCGTCCGGGGAGCGCCCACCGGGGAGCTGTTTTTT.

This clone was detected a few times. The chain recombines TRBV12-5 with TRBJ1-4; 9 nucleotides line up with TRBD1. Germline V gene data show CDR1 as LGHNT and CDR2 as FRNRAP. CDR3 length: 15 residues. The junction had 5 bases not matched to a gene; V was cut back by 1 base and J by 8 bases. CDR3 amino acids: CASGLGQGEGEKLFF. CDR3 DNA sequence: TGTGCTAGTGGTTTGGGACAGGGGGAAGGCGAAAAACTGTTTTTT.

This rearrangement joins TRBV7-2 to TRBJ2-1, with D tentatively TRBD2 (6 bases). CDR3 size: 14 residues. CDR1 is SGHTA, CDR2 FQGNSA, per germline. The V end was cut by 2 bases, the J end by 5 bases, with 10 bases between. The chain's CDR3 is CASSLRLDHNEQFF. The CDR3 region has the DNA TGTGCCAGCAGCTTACGACTAGACCACAATGAGCAGTTCTTC.

The rearrangement joins TRBV6-4 to TRBJ2-3, with 9 nucleotides matching TRBD2. CDR1 and CDR2 from the germline V gene are MRHNA and SNTAGT. This CDR3 is built from 14 residues. V gave up 3 bases and J gave up 4 bases; unmatched junction bases: 2. For the CDR3, the DNA is TGTGCCAGCAGTGAGCGGGAGGGCCCAGATACGCAGTATTTT. Amino acid sequence: CASSEREGPDTQYF.

The J gene is TRBJ2-7, the V gene TRBV6-1; D not certain. V gave up 0 bases and J gave up 2 bases, with 14 bases separating them. The CDR3 runs to 16 residues. Germline V gene data show CDR1 as MNHNS and CDR2 as SASEGT. Written as DNA, the CDR3 is TGTGCCAGCAGTGAAGCCCCGGCCCCCGCGGCCTACGAGCAGTACTTC. Translation gives CASSEAPAPAAYEQYF.

This chain uses TRBV11-1 with TRBJ2-7; D might be TRBD2 (7 bases). This CDR3 region has 18 residues. In germline, CDR1 is SGHAT, CDR2 FQDESV (reference sequence). Trimming cost V 5 bases and J 0 bases, with 23 bases left between them. CDR3 coding DNA: TGTGCCAGCAGCGTCTTTGACTCACAGGGAGGGAGCTCCTACGAGCAGTACGTC. Translated, it gives CASSVFDSQGGSSYEQYV.

The chain joins TRBV10-3 to TRBJ2-1; tentatively, D is TRBD1 or TRBD2 (7 bases each). Trimming cost V 0 bases and J 7 bases, with 13 bases left between them. Germline assignment: CDR1 ENHRY and CDR2 SYGVKD. This CDR3 is 15 amino acids long. The CDR3 bases are TGTGCCATCAGTGAGTCGAGCAGGGGGGGAAATGAGCAGTTCTTC. Its protein is CAISESSRGGNEQFF.

The chain joins TRBV9 to TRBJ2-2; D may be TRBD1 or TRBD2 (5 bases each). Germline CDR1 and CDR2: SGDLS and YYNGEE. Between the trimmed V and J ends, which lost 1 base and 6 bases, there was a span of 13 bases. The CDR3 sequence is 15 residues long. The CDR3 sequence: CASSVKGERAGELFF. The CDR3 nucleotides read TGTGCCAGCAGCGTAAAAGGGGAGAGAGCCGGGGAGCTGTTTTTT.

This chain joins TRBV4-1 and TRBJ1-2; TRBD1 matches 11 bases. V lost 4 bases and J lost 4; bases outside the gene matches: 17. Germline V gives CDR1 MGHRA, CDR2 YSYEKL. The CDR3 consists of 19 residues. CDR3 sequence reads: CASSPKRGQGGFLSYGYTF. The CDR3 DNA follows: TGCGCCAGCAGCCCCAAAAGGGGACAGGGGGGCTTCCTGAGCTATGGCTACACCTTC.

The chain combines TRBV2 with TRBJ2-1, with a tentative D call TRBD2 (6 bases). CDR3 length equals 15 residues. Germline CDR1 SNHLY, CDR2 FYNNEI. Trimming left V 3 bases short and J 7 bases short, with 16 bases between. CDR3 DNA: TGTGCCAGCAGTGAGAGGGACTCCCTAAGAAATGAGCAGTTCTTC. Residues: CASSERDSLRNEQFF. The entire variable domain, with the rest obtained from reference TRBV2 and TRBJ2-1, is as follows: EPEVTQTPSHQVTQMGQEVILRCVPISNHLYFYWYRQILGQKVEFLVSFYNNEISEKSEIFDDQFSVERPDGSNFTLKIRSTKLEDSAMYFCASSERDSLRNEQFFGPGTRLTVL.

V is TRBV18 and J is TRBJ2-3, with 12 bases fitting TRBD2. Germline V lookup: CDR1 KGHSH, CDR2 LQKENI. The CDR3 totals 15 residues. The ends lost 10 bases at V and 0 bases at J; junction bases unmatched: 5. CDR3: CATGLAGRSTDTQYF. The CDR3 coding sequence is TGTGCCACAGGACTAGCGGGAAGGAGCACAGATACGCAGTATTTT.

This clone was counted once. The chain uses TRBV5-1 and TRBJ1-2; D uncertain. The CDR3 runs to 15 residues. Germline V gene data show CDR1 as SGHRS and CDR2 as YFSETQ. V lost 0 bases and J 7 bases, leaving 16 bases between the germline ends. CDR3 sequence (DNA): TGCGCCAGCAGCTTGGTACAGACGGCACGTCGTGGCTACACCTTC. The encoded protein is CASSLVQTARRGYTF.

On this clone itself: The same CDR3 also results from other DNA sequences found in this sample. This chain uses TRBV2 with TRBJ1-1, with TRBD1 identical over 11 bases. V lost 5 bases and J lost 7; bases outside the gene matches: 9. The CDR3 runs 15 residues. Germline CDR1 SNHLY, CDR2 FYNNEI. The CDR3 sequence is CASSPRRTGGIEAFF. For the CDR3, the DNA is TGTGCCAGCAGTCCCCGCAGGACAGGGGGCATTGAAGCTTTCTTT. Combining the CDR3 with reference TRBV2 and TRBJ1-1 gives the whole variable domain EPEVTQTPSHQVTQMGQEVILRCVPISNHLYFYWYRQILGQKVEFLVSFYNNEISEKSEIFDDQFSVERPDGSNFTLKIRSTKLEDSAMYFCASSPRRTGGIEAFFGQGTRLTVV.

The V call is TRBV5-4, the J call TRBJ2-6, with D perhaps matching TRBD1 or TRBD2 (5 bases each). Germline V gives CDR1 SGHNT, CDR2 YYREEE (reference sequence). Between the trimmed V and J ends, which lost 0 bases and 2 bases, there was a span of 21 bases. This CDR3 is 20 amino acids long. CDR3 sequence reads: CASSLGLAGRASAGANVLTF. For the CDR3, the DNA is TGTGCCAGCAGCTTGGGTTTAGCAGGGCGGGCGTCCGCTGGGGCCAACGTCCTGACTTTC.